The 27 T cell receptor beta chains given below trace back to one sample, sequenced in a study of blood T cells in healthy people across ages. Sample-barcoded 5' priming and a J-beta primer mix drove a second PCR of about 6 to 12 cycles. TCRdb processed the 5' RACE reads anew with MiXCR; each CDR3 protein has one entry. The data contain about 1.8 million distinct CDR3 sequences, roughly 49% of them singletons. Specimen: blood. Receptors were obtained from a woman aged 40 to 50 in good health.

The sample holds a few counts of this clonotype. The rearrangement joins TRBV9 to TRBJ2-3; 14 positions agree with TRBD2. The germline V gene encodes CDR1 SGDLS and CDR2 YYNGEE. The CDR3 totals 18 residues. With 7 bases clipped from V and 0 bases from J, the junction kept 10 bases outside the gene matches. CDR3 nucleotide sequence: TGTGCCAGCGGCCCGGGACTAGCGGGGGTACGAAGCACAGATACGCAGTATTTT. It is translated as CASGPGLAGVRSTDTQYF.

This chain links TRBV7-2 with TRBJ2-1; 7 nucleotides agree with TRBD2. CDR3 length: 15 residues. Germline CDR1 SGHTA, CDR2 FQGNSA. The trim removed 5 bases at V and 10 bases at J, leaving 14 bases unmatched. CDR3 in amino acids: CASSRDYAVGREQFF. CDR3 DNA: TGTGCCAGCAGCCGGGACTATGCTGTGGGGAGGGAGCAGTTCTTC.

This clonotype has just a few counts. The chain joins TRBV5-1 to TRBJ2-5; possible D gene TRBD1, 5 bases. CDR1 SGHRS and CDR2 YFSETQ come from the germline V gene. This CDR3 is built from 15 residues. V shed 4 bases and J shed 5 bases, with 18 bases lying between them. CDR3 bases: TGCGCCAGCAGCCGGTCGGCAGGGAAGGTGGAGACCCAGTACTTC. Amino acid sequence: CASSRSAGKVETQYF.

This clonotype was picked up a small number of times. The V and J genes are TRBV27 and TRBJ2-3; D not resolved. The CDR3 runs 18 residues. Looked up from germline, CDR1 is MNHEY and CDR2 is SMNVEV (reference sequence). V lost 3 bases to trimming and J lost 8 bases, with 27 bases between them. The CDR3 DNA reads as TGTGCCAGCAGTTTTGGTCCTACTACATCTGCGTCCCTCGGTACGCAGTATTTT. Translation gives CASSFGPTTSASLGTQYF.

The gene calls are TRBV20-1 and TRBJ2-1; 9 bases agree with TRBD2. Trimming cost V 2 bases and J 4 bases; bases outside gene matches: 9. This CDR3 is built from 16 residues. Germline CDR1 reads DFQATT; CDR2 reads SNEGSKA (reference sequence). DNA for the CDR3: TGCAGTGCTAGACCCTTCCTAGCGGGGAATTACAATGAGCAGTTCTTC. Translated, it gives CSARPFLAGNYNEQFF.

This chain connects TRBV7-3 to TRBJ1-1, with D hard to call. The CDR3 has 15 residues. The ends were cut back, 5 bases at V and 2 bases at J, with 15 bases in the middle. From germline, CDR1 is SGHTA and CDR2 FQGTGA. The CDR3 region is CASSSLGSPNTEAFF. CDR3 DNA: TGTGCCAGCAGCAGCCTGGGCAGCCCTAACACTGAAGCTTTCTTT.

V is TRBV20-1 and J is TRBJ1-6; D remains unclear. The CDR3 spans 18 residues. Germline V gene sequence: CDR1 DFQATT, CDR2 SNEGSKA (reference sequence). Trimming removed 2 bases at V and 1 base at J, with 18 bases between. The chain's CDR3 is CSARTQLTGRSYNSPLHF. The CDR3 DNA reads as TGCAGTGCTAGAACACAACTTACGGGTCGGTCCTATAATTCACCCCTCCACTTT.

This clonotype was counted a few times. V is TRBV28 and J is TRBJ2-4; the match to TRBD2 covers 12 bases. This CDR3 has 19 amino acids. From germline, CDR1 is MDHEN and CDR2 SYDVKM. Trimming cost V 5 bases and J 1 base; bases outside gene matches: 12. The CDR3 spells CASSPLSSGGVFAKNIQYF. The CDR3 region has the DNA TGTGCCAGCAGTCCCCTGTCTAGCGGGGGGGTTTTTGCCAAAAACATTCAGTACTTC. Looking up the rest from reference TRBV28 and TRBJ2-4 gives the full variable domain: DVKVTQSSRYLVKRTGEKVFLECVQDMDHENMFWYRQDPGLGLRLIYFSYDVKMKEKGDIPEGYSVSREKKERFSLILESASTNQTSMYLCASSPLSSGGVFAKNIQYFGAGTRLSVL.

This clonotype was seen a few times. The chain joins TRBV12-3 or TRBV12-4 to TRBJ2-5; no definite D call. The CDR3 sequence is 14 residues long. V was cut by 3 bases and J by 4 bases, with 12 bases left in between. The CDR3 coding sequence is TGTGCCAGCAGTTTGGGTAGTTCCTCAGAGACCCAGTACTTC. Translating it yields CASSLGSSSETQYF.

This clonotype has only a few counts. The chain uses TRBV6-6 and TRBJ1-2, with D perhaps TRBD1 (5 bases). This CDR3 has 14 amino acids. Germline V gene sequence: CDR1 MNHNY, CDR2 SVGAGI (reference sequence). The ends were cut back, 6 bases at V and 4 bases at J, with 15 bases in the middle. CDR3 nucleotides: TGTGCCAGCAGATCGGGTGGGGGTTTCTATGGCTACACCTTC. Residues: CASRSGGGFYGYTF.

The V gene is TRBV28, the J gene TRBJ2-7, with 8 bases aligning to TRBD1. The CDR3 is made up of 16 amino acids. Germline V lookup: CDR1 MDHEN, CDR2 SYDVKM. The trim removed 1 base at V and 5 bases at J, leaving 10 bases unmatched. For the CDR3, the DNA is TGTGCCAGCAGTTTATTTGGACAGGGAAGGTCAGACGAGCAGTACTTC. Translated: CASSLFGQGRSDEQYF.

This clonotype was recorded only once. The junction and the germline gene differ at one end; a read error may be behind it. This chain uses TRBV14 with TRBJ2-3, with 8 bases identical to TRBD1. Germline V gene sequence: CDR1 SGHDN, CDR2 FVKESK. There are 16 residues in the CDR3. CDR3: CASSQLRQGITDTQYF. The CDR3 coding sequence is TGTGCCAGTAGCCAATTACGACAGGGGATTACAGATACGCAGTATTTT.

This clonotype was found a few times. The chain recombines TRBV12-3 or TRBV12-4 with TRBJ2-1; 12 bases are shared with TRBD2. This CDR3 is built from 18 residues. Losses at the gene ends were 5 bases for V and 4 bases for J; bases not matched to a gene: 12. CDR3 DNA sequence: TGTGCCAGCAGTCCCAAACGACTAGCGGGGGTGGGTTACAATGAGCAGTTCTTC. It is translated as CASSPKRLAGVGYNEQFF.

A few counts support this clonotype. This sequence joins TRBV4-3 and TRBJ2-1; D is possibly TRBD2 (5 bases). V was shortened by 3 bases and J by 9 bases, with 15 bases between the two germline ends. The CDR3 loop spans 14 amino acids. The germline gives CDR1 LGHNA, CDR2 YSLEER. This CDR3 reads CASSQAGGYGEQFF. The CDR3, as DNA: TGCGCCAGCAGCCAGGCTGGCGGGTATGGTGAGCAGTTCTTC.

The chain has TRBV20-1 and TRBJ2-6, with a tentative D call TRBD1 (5 bases). CDR1 and CDR2 from the germline V gene are DFQATT and SNEGSKA (reference sequence). CDR3 length: 18 amino acids. The V end was cut by 3 bases, the J end by 0 bases, with 18 bases between. The CDR3 DNA is TGCAGTGCTAGCCCCCGGCAGGGCCTCTTCTCTGGGGCCAACGTCCTGACTTTC. Protein product: CSASPRQGLFSGANVLTF.

The gene calls are TRBV20-1 and TRBJ1-1; D gene unclear. This CDR3 is built from 12 residues. V dropped 5 bases and J dropped 1 base, with 8 bases sitting between them. Germline assignment: CDR1 DFQATT and CDR2 SNEGSKA (reference sequence). The CDR3 DNA reads as TGCAGTGCTGGAGGTGGGAACACTGAAGCTTTCTTT. This encodes CSAGGGNTEAFF.

The CDR3 coding sequence is TGTGCCAGCTCCACCCCCGAGGGGATCGCAGATACGCAGTATTTT. Its translation: CASSTPEGIADTQYF. The chain joins TRBV28 to TRBJ2-3; D is tentatively TRBD1 or TRBD2 (5 bases each). This CDR3 has 15 amino acids. With 8 bases removed from V and 4 bases from J, the gap between germline ends came to 19 bases. The germline V gene encodes CDR1 MDHEN and CDR2 SYDVKM.

The chain uses TRBV20-1 and TRBJ1-1; D is perhaps TRBD1 (5 bases). The germline V gene encodes CDR1 DFQATT and CDR2 SNEGSKA (reference sequence). This CDR3 spans 13 amino acids. The germline V and J ends were trimmed by 1 base and 2 bases, with 8 bases remaining between them. CDR3 protein: CSARVGANTEAFF. The CDR3 DNA is TGCAGTGCTAGAGTAGGGGCTAACACTGAAGCTTTCTTT.

V is TRBV10-3 and J is TRBJ2-3; TRBD2 agrees at 8 bases. The CDR3 is 16 amino acids. Germline CDR1 reads ENHRY; CDR2 reads SYGVKD. V shed 3 bases, J shed 0 bases, and the junction held 5 bases outside the gene matches. The CDR3 loop is CAISDRGGRSTDTQYF. As DNA, the CDR3 is TGTGCCATCAGTGATCGGGGGGGCCGGAGCACAGATACGCAGTATTTT.

The chain uses TRBV15 and TRBJ1-1; D ambiguous. Trimming cost V 0 bases and J 8 bases, with 10 bases left between them. Germline-derived CDR1 and CDR2 are LNHNV and YYDKDF (reference sequence). CDR3 size: 13 residues. In DNA, the CDR3 is TGTGCCACCAGCAGAGATACGAGGAGAGAAGCTTTCTTT. Protein sequence: CATSRDTRREAFF.

This clonotype has a handful of counts. V is TRBV12-3 or TRBV12-4 and J is TRBJ2-3; no firm D call. There are 15 residues in the CDR3. V lost 2 bases and J 4 bases, leaving 13 bases between the germline ends. DNA for the CDR3: TGTGCCAGCAGTTTAAATCTCGGAACGGCAGATACGCAGTATTTT. Translating gives CASSLNLGTADTQYF.

V gene TRBV12-3 or TRBV12-4 combines with J gene TRBJ2-5; 7 nucleotides agree with TRBD2. The length of the CDR3 is 14 residues. With 5 bases clipped from V and 5 bases from J, the junction kept 8 bases outside the gene matches. The CDR3 region is CASSRDYQRETQYF. CDR3 coding DNA: TGTGCCAGCAGTCGGGACTATCAGCGGGAGACCCAGTACTTC.

This clonotype was seen only a few times. V is TRBV10-3 and J is TRBJ2-3; perhaps TRBD1 as D (5 bases). Germline CDR1 and CDR2: ENHRY and SYGVKD. The V end lost 7 bases, the J end lost 2 bases, and 16 bases lay between the germline ends. This CDR3 spans 15 amino acids. This CDR3 is CAIKLTVGPTDTQYF. The CDR3 DNA reads as TGTGCCATCAAGTTGACAGTTGGCCCCACAGATACGCAGTATTTT.

This clonotype was detected only a few times. V gene TRBV29-1 combines with J gene TRBJ2-1; TRBD1 aligns across 12 bases. V was clipped by 8 bases and J by 8 bases; unmatched bases: 10. The CDR3 runs 14 residues. Per the germline V gene, CDR1 is SQVTM and CDR2 is ANQGSEA. Written as DNA, the CDR3 is TGCAGCAGCCGGGACAGGGGGCTGAGGGATGAGCAGTTCTTC. Translated, it gives CSSRDRGLRDEQFF.

The chain carries TRBV2 and TRBJ2-5, with 10 bases that match TRBD1. The DNA end is more similar to TRBJ2-7, so the J call may be wrong. This CDR3 has 15 residues. Germline V gives CDR1 SNHLY, CDR2 FYNNEI. As DNA, the CDR3 is TGTGCCAGCAACCCGGAGAGGACAGGGGGCTACGAGCAGTACTTC. Translating it yields CASNPERTGGYEQYF.

This rearrangement joins TRBV11-1 to TRBJ2-3, with 8 bases identical to TRBD2. The V gene end was trimmed by 6 bases and the J gene end by 0 bases; junction bases not matched to a gene: 5. Germline CDR1 SGHAT, CDR2 FQDESV (reference sequence). The CDR3 covers 15 residues. The CDR3 DNA is TGTGCCAGCAGACTAGCGGTGTCTAGCACAGATACGCAGTATTTT. Amino acids: CASRLAVSSTDTQYF.

This chain joins TRBV5-1 and TRBJ2-1; 8 bases match TRBD2. CDR3 length: 15 amino acids. J lost 6 bases, V lost 5 bases, and 10 bases had no gene match. CDR1 is SGHRS, CDR2 YFSETQ, per germline. The chain's CDR3 is CASRHGRAGVNEQFF. For the CDR3, the DNA is TGCGCCAGCAGACATGGACGAGCGGGGGTCAATGAGCAGTTCTTC.